This entry describes one T cell receptor beta chain. Its antigen is currently not known. It has no much larger one-base neighbor in the sample; base qualities were not kept. Each collaborating institution followed its own protocols to collect whole blood in K2EDTA tubes. Collaborator samples were shipped for TCRbeta analysis as frozen whole blood, isolated PBMCs, or DNA extracted from either sample type. These data belong to a study of blood T cell repertoires in COVID-19 (dated by TCRdb to 2018 to 2021). For context, the study as a whole: The collaborator samples originated in the United States, Italy and Spain and spanned the acute and convalescent phases of COVID-19. The repertoires were released in a freely available public database intended as a resource for research on the immune response to SARS-CoV-2. Deeply sampled blood TCRbeta repertoires from subjects exposed to, actively infected with, or recovered from COVID-19 were included in the dataset. Where HLA class I and class II types were available, the types were taken from metadata supplied by the sample provider, not from assay-based typing. The prospective study material was composed of cDNA or gDNA derived from T cells, B-cell-depleted T cells, or PBMCs. The samples were drawn from the first 160 participants of the ongoing ImmuneRACE study and from 1,254 subjects provided by 6 global collaborators. The sample metadata nearly always contained a de-identified subject ID, COVID-19 status, age in years and sex. Study-wide conclusions, independent of this receptor: How much clinical and demographic metadata was included differed by source and by participant, and the metadata was provided uncurated.

TCRbeta CDR3 regions were amplified from genomic DNA using the immunoSEQ Assay, a bias-controlled multiplex PCR. The published analysis was carried out like this. The number of nucleated cells in each sample was estimated by amplification of reference gene primers within the assay. To quantify the absolute abundance of each unique TCRbeta CDR3 rearrangement, sequence reads were collapsed and filtered. Productive Simpson clonality was computed per sample as the square root of Simpson's diversity index over productive rearrangements. TCRdb's version of the immuneACCESS table is confined to in-frame rearrangements and falls short of the full clone set. An unresolved V gene accounts for under half of the shortfall where checked; the remainder is of unknown origin. V and J calls and clone size are as listed in that table; D and trimming were resolved from the DNA. The sample contains 20,000 to 25,000 clones, about 89% of them found a single time. Clones ranked in the top ten supply roughly 25% of the sample.

CDR1 and CDR2, per the germline V gene, are SGHDN and FVKESK. From its cysteine to its phenylalanine, the CDR3 spans 16 amino acids. CDR3 DNA is the only sequence kept; it has 48 bases, read in frame from the first base. Trimming takes 0 bases off V and 6 bases off J; junction bases not matched to a gene: 8. The sequence links TRBV14 to TRBJ2-3, and TRBD1 aligns with 8 junction nucleotides. The receptor comes from a human donor with active COVID-19. The donor label of this sample is uncertain. Sequencing input: peripheral blood. Here is the DNA: TGTGCCAGCAGCCAAGACTGGACAGGGTCCGGGGATACGCAGTATTTT. Translation gives CASSQDWTGSGDTQYF.